A single sample gave rise to the 16 T cell receptor beta chains below, sequenced in a study of CD4 T cells in relation to SARS-CoV-2 and coronaviruses. No antigen has been identified for these receptors. Measured with immunoSEQ multiplex PCR; TCRdb has only the in-frame clones, and not every one. In the table there are fewer than 14,000 clones, 70% to 85% of which are singletons. The unexposed donors gave CD4+ T cells in about 2011-2018, prior to COVID-19. Isolation of CD4+ T cells took place after about 10 days in culture. The sample was CD4+ T cells from PBMCs, cultured in vitro. These receptors all come from a human donor in good health.

The chain combines TRBV2 with TRBJ2-1; 8 bases are shared with TRBD2. J gave up 0 bases and V 6 bases, and 1 base lay outside the gene matches. Germline CDR1 reads SNHLY; CDR2 reads FYNNEI. The CDR3 sequence is 14 residues long. The CDR3 sequence: CASRSGSSYNEQFF. Written as DNA, the CDR3 is TGTGCCAGCAGGAGCGGGAGCTCCTACAATGAGCAGTTCTTC.

This sequence joins TRBV3-1 (or the pseudogene TRBV3-2) and TRBJ2-7; no reliable D call. This CDR3 spans 15 amino acids. Trimming took 1 base from V and 2 from J, leaving 12 bases between them. Germline V gene lookup returns CDR1 LGHDT and CDR2 YNNKEL (reference sequence). The CDR3 protein is CASSQGPTPTYEQYF. CDR3 coding DNA: TGTGCCAGCAGCCAAGGCCCCACACCCACCTACGAGCAGTACTTC.

The rearrangement uses TRBV7-2 and TRBJ1-1, with D perhaps matching TRBD1 (6 bases). Germline CDR1 and CDR2: SGHTA and FQGNSA. The CDR3 has 14 amino acids. V gave up 5 bases and J gave up 1 base, with 11 bases separating them. CDR3 nucleotide sequence: TGTGCCAGCAGCCCTGGGGGGGCGAACACTGAAGCTTTCTTT. Translating gives CASSPGGANTEAFF.

This chain connects TRBV6-5 to TRBJ2-7; tentatively, D is TRBD1 (5 bases). The CDR3 spans 14 residues. From germline, CDR1 is MNHEY and CDR2 SVGAGI. Trimming removed 2 bases from V and 4 bases from J, with 12 bases in between. CDR3 loop: CASSYGGRVYEQYF. DNA of the CDR3: TGTGCCAGCAGTTACGGCGGCAGGGTGTACGAGCAGTACTTC.

There are a few counts of this clone. The chain couples TRBV27 to TRBJ1-6; D perhaps matches TRBD1 (6 bases). The CDR3 length is 14 residues. Trimming pared 1 base from V and 7 bases from J, leaving 8 bases between. The germline CDR1 and CDR2 sequences are MNHEY and SMNVEV (reference sequence). CDR3 residues: CASSLLGHNSPLHF. The CDR3 nucleotides read TGTGCCAGCAGTTTATTGGGACACAATTCACCCCTCCACTTT.

The chain has TRBV25-1 and TRBJ2-1, with 7 bases aligning to TRBD1. The CDR3 covers 14 residues. With 1 base clipped from V and 6 bases from J, the junction kept 3 bases outside the gene matches. CDR1 is MGHDK, CDR2 SYGVNS, per germline. CDR3 nucleotides: TGTGCCAGCAGTGAATTCGGACAGGCCAATGAGCAGTTCTTC. It codes for CASSEFGQANEQFF. The variable domain in full, with the rest retrieved from reference TRBV25-1 and TRBJ2-1, is EADIYQTPRYLVIGTGKKITLECSQTMGHDKMYWYQQDPGMELHLIHYSYGVNSTEKGDLSSESTVSRIRTEHFPLTLESARPSHTSQYLCASSEFGQANEQFFGPGTRLTVL.

V gene TRBV12-5 combines with J gene TRBJ1-1, with D uncertain. V was shortened by 3 bases and J by 1 base, with 6 bases between the two germline ends. This CDR3 has 13 residues. The germline V gene encodes CDR1 LGHNT and CDR2 FRNRAP. The CDR3 sequence is CASGLAGNTEAFF. CDR3 nucleotides: TGTGCTAGTGGTTTAGCGGGGAACACTGAAGCTTTCTTT.

The V and J genes are TRBV5-1 and TRBJ1-1, with D uncertain. Trimming cost V 7 bases and J 3 bases, with 13 bases left between them. The CDR3 consists of 13 residues. Germline CDR1 reads SGHRS; CDR2 reads YFSETQ. The DNA of the CDR3 is TGCGCCAGCTCACGAAGCGCGGACACTGAAGCTTTCTTT. The encoded protein is CASSRSADTEAFF.

The chain joins TRBV7-9 to TRBJ2-5, with TRBD1 identical over 8 bases. The CDR3 spans 15 residues. Germline loops: CDR1 SEHNR, CDR2 FQNEAQ (reference sequence). V shed 5 bases, J shed 3 bases, and the junction held 8 bases outside the gene matches. CDR3 DNA: TGTGCCAGCAGCCGGTGGGACAGGAGCAAAGAGACCCAGTACTTC. It translates to CASSRWDRSKETQYF.

The CDR3 coding sequence is TGCGCCAGCAGCTCCGCGGGACAATATGGCTACACCTTC. Encoded protein: CASSSAGQYGYTF. The chain joins TRBV5-1 to TRBJ1-2, with D possibly matching TRBD1 (6 bases). V lost 3 bases, J lost 5 bases, and 11 bases lay in between. This CDR3 is 13 amino acids long. In germline, CDR1 is SGHRS, CDR2 YFSETQ.

The J gene is TRBJ1-3, the V gene TRBV29-1; D gene ambiguous. Germline loops: CDR1 SQVTM, CDR2 ANQGSEA. The CDR3 runs to 14 residues. V lost 4 bases, J lost 1 base, and 11 bases lay in between. CDR3 loop: CSVVGVRSGNTIYF. CDR3 in DNA: TGCAGCGTTGTCGGGGTACGTTCTGGAAACACCATATATTTT.

V is TRBV9 and J is TRBJ2-7; D is undetermined. V was trimmed by 4 bases and J by 6 bases, leaving 11 bases between them. This CDR3 spans 12 amino acids. Germline V lookup: CDR1 SGDLS, CDR2 YYNGEE. CDR3 coding DNA: TGTGCCAGCAGCCCCAGGCGAAGCGAGCAGTACTTC. As protein: CASSPRRSEQYF.

The table lists this clone with a count of one. The rearrangement joins TRBV14 to TRBJ1-2; possibly TRBD1 for D (5 bases). Germline V gene lookup returns CDR1 SGHDN and CDR2 FVKESK. The CDR3 covers 14 residues. V was shortened by 4 bases and J by 5 bases, with 14 bases between the two germline ends. The CDR3 DNA sequence: TGTGCCAGCAGCCGGGAAGGGGAAAGATATGGCTACACCTTC. Residues: CASSREGERYGYTF.

The J gene is TRBJ2-3, the V gene TRBV19; possible D gene TRBD1, 6 bases. Germline values: CDR1 LNHDA, CDR2 SQIVND (reference sequence). This CDR3 is built from 15 residues. V was cut by 6 bases and J by 6 bases, with 19 bases left in between. The CDR3 DNA follows: TGTGCCAGTAGCAGAACCGCCGGACAGCCCGATACGCAGTATTTT. It specifies CASSRTAGQPDTQYF.

The chain carries TRBV2 and TRBJ2-7; a weak D match, TRBD1 (6 bases). From germline, CDR1 is SNHLY and CDR2 FYNNEI. Trimming shortened V by 5 bases and J by 4 bases, and 15 bases separated the two germline ends. The CDR3 consists of 14 residues. The DNA for the CDR3 is TGTGCCAGCAGTATTAGGTCAGGGGAGTACGAGCAGTACTTC. This translates into CASSIRSGEYEQYF.

This chain links TRBV2 with TRBJ1-2; D is uncertain. Germline V CDR1 and CDR2: SNHLY, FYNNEI. The CDR3 spans 11 residues. The V and J ends lost 8 bases and 5 bases respectively, with 9 bases between them. CDR3 in amino acids: CASPRVYGYTF. Written as DNA, the CDR3 is TGTGCCAGCCCGAGGGTTTATGGCTACACCTTC.